This TCR beta chain was found in a study of PD-1 blockade in classical Hodgkin lymphoma. V was cut by 0 bases and J by 3 bases, with 9 bases left in between. The CDR3 loop spans 14 amino acids. CDR1 is LGHNA, CDR2 YSLEER, per germline. Sequenced by immunoSEQ multiplex PCR; TCRdb stores in-frame clones only, minus some. Of around 40,000 clones detected, about 77% appear once; the ten largest clones hold around 15%. The table lists this clone with a count of one. All patients relapsed after autologous stem cell transplantation, and brentuximab vedotin exposure varied. This TCR was sampled from a human donor with classical Hodgkin lymphoma. The J gene is TRBJ2-7, the V gene TRBV4-3; D remains ambiguous. The material sequenced was peripheral blood mononuclear cells (PBMCs), taken at baseline. DNA of the CDR3: TGCGCCAGCAGCCAAGAACGGACGGTCTACGAGCAGTACTTC. Protein product: CASSQERTVYEQYF.